The T cell receptor beta chain under discussion was sequenced for a study of T cell repertoires in cytomegalovirus infection. TCRdb re-derived calls from the reads in MiXCR, one entry per CDR3 protein. In the table there are about 300,000 distinct CDR3 sequences, approximately 8.9% of which are singletons. Sequencing was performed on PBMCs. The TCR was taken from a human donor in good health (CMV status not recorded). Some clones in this sample may be carry-over from other donors' samples.

The CDR3 sequence is CASTQDRGNSPLHF. CDR3 sequence (DNA): TGTGCCAGCACCCAGGACAGGGGGAATTCACCCCTCCACTTT. The V call is TRBV7-9, the J call TRBJ1-6, with 10 bases lining up with TRBD1. In germline, CDR1 is SEHNR, CDR2 FQNEAQ (reference sequence). The CDR3 has 14 residues. Trimming took 7 bases from V and 7 from J; bases not matched to a gene: 4.